This record concerns one TCR beta chain sequence. The sample originates from a study of blood T cell repertoires in COVID-19. Whole-study context: Sources were T cells, B-cell-depleted T cells, or PBMCs; the material itself was cDNA or gDNA.

Libraries were prepared by immunoSEQ multiplex PCR; TCRdb keeps only in-frame clonotypes and omits some of them. This sample has some 210,000 clones, with roughly nine tenths found just once. Germline V gives CDR1 SQVTM, CDR2 ANQGSEA. This CDR3 comprises 12 residues. J was trimmed by 5 bases and V by 6 bases; bases with no gene match: 5. The chain joins TRBV29-1 to TRBJ1-1; 8 bases map to TRBD1. Sequencing was done on a sample of peripheral blood. The source is a man aged 55 to 70 with COVID-19, enrolled during active disease. CDR3 in DNA: TGCAGCGTCGACAGGGGATGGACTGAAGCTTTCTTT. Translating it yields CSVDRGWTEAFF.